This paragraph covers one T cell receptor (beta chain) sequence. Its antigen is not known. This entry is derived from a study of shared clonotypes between healthy human individuals. Notes on the study in general: Represented diversity (both genetic and exposure-history) was limited by the small number of donors. For sorted subsets, rarefaction showed incomplete sequencing despite large depth. Naive subsets generally exceeded memory subsets in estimated richness.

The V gene's germline CDR1 is MGHRA and CDR2 YSYEKL. V lost 3 bases, J lost 5 bases, and 1 base stayed unmatched. The CDR3 covers 12 residues. Profiling relied on immunoSEQ multiplex PCR, and the TCRdb table lists in-frame clones only, not all of them. The table includes 550,000 to 650,000 clones, roughly 96% detected once. CD45RO-negative, CCR7-selected cells formed the naive CD8 fraction, which excluded terminally differentiated effector memory CD45RA+ cells. This clonotype was obtained from a woman aged 25 to 39 in good health. This chain links TRBV4-1 with TRBJ2-7; TRBD1 agrees at 7 bases. Input material: naive CD8+ T cells sorted from blood. The DNA for the CDR3 is TGCGCCAGCAGCCAGACAGGGAACGAGCAGTACTTC. Its protein product is CASSQTGNEQYF.